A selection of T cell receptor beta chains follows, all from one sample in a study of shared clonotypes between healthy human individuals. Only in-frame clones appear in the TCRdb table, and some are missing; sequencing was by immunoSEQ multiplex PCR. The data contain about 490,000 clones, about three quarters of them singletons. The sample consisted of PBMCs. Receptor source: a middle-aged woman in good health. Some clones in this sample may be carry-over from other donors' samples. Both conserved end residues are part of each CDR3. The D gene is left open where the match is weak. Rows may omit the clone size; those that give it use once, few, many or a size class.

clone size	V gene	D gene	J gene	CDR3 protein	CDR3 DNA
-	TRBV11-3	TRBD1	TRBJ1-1	CASSRQGLTEAFF	TGTGCCAGCAGCCGACAGGGGCTGACTGAAGCTTTCTTT
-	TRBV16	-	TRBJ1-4	CASSLRTDATNEKLFF	TGTGCCAGCAGCCTAAGGACGGACGCAACTAATGAAAAACTGTTTTTT
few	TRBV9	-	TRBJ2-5	CASSVGGETQYF	TGTGCCAGCAGCGTAGGTGGGGAGACCCAGTACTTC
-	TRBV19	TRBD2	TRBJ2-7	CASSSQAGTPSYEQYF	TGTGCCAGTAGTTCCCAAGCGGGAACTCCCTCCTACGAGCAGTACTTC
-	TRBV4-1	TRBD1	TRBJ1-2	CASSQVGDRSYGYTF	TGCGCCAGCAGCCAAGTTGGGGACAGAAGCTATGGCTACACCTTC
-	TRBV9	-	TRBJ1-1	CASSSRRNTEAFF	TGTGCCAGCTCCTCACGCAGGAACACTGAAGCTTTCTTT
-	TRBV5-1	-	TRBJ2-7	CASSLAGGLARVFFYEQYF	TGCGCCAGCAGCTTGGCCGGGGGCCTAGCGAGAGTTTTTTTTTACGAGCAGTACTTC
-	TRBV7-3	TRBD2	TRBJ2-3	CASSLQGGGRGTDTQYF	TGTGCCAGCAGCTTACAGGGAGGCGGGAGGGGCACAGATACGCAGTATTTT
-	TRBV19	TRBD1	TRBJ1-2	CASQNSPGQKDGYTF	TGTGCCAGTCAAAACTCACCGGGACAGAAAGATGGCTACACCTTC
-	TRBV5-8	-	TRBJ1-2	CASSLPLTGFYGYTF	TGTGCCAGCAGCTTGCCCCTGACAGGCTTCTATGGCTACACCTTC
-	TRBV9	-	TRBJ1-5	CASSVDAVFNQPQHF	TGTGCCAGCAGCGTAGACGCAGTATTCAATCAGCCCCAGCATTTT
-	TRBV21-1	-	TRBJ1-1	CASSRARDRHNTEAFF	TGTGCCAGCAGCCGCGCGAGGGACAGACACAACACTGAAGCTTTCTTT
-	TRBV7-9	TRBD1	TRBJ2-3	CASSLGETGAKDTQYF	TGTGCCAGCAGCTTGGGGGAAACAGGGGCAAAAGATACGCAGTATTTT
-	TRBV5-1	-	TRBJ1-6	CASSRGLYDSPLHF	TGCGCCAGCAGCCGGGGACTCTATGATTCACCCCTCCACTTT
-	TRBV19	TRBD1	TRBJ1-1	CASSRQGAVNTEAFF	TGTGCCAGTAGTAGGCAGGGGGCTGTAAACACTGAAGCTTTCTTT
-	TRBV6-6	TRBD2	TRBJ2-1	CASGGGLYNEQFF	TGTGCCTCAGGCGGGGGGCTCTACAATGAGCAGTTCTTC
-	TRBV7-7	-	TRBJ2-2	CASSPRGSVTGELFF	TGTGCTAGCAGCCCCAGGGGCTCAGTCACCGGGGAGCTGTTTTTT
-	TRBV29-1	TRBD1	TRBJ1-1	CSVERRQGGMNTEAFF	TGCAGCGTTGAAAGGCGACAGGGGGGCATGAACACTGAAGCTTTCTTT
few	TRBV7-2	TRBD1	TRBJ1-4	CASSLPTGQNEKLFF	TGTGCCAGCAGCTTACCAACGGGACAGAATGAAAAACTGTTTTTT
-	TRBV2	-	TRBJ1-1	CANRTPKEGPEAFF	TGTGCCAACAGGACCCCAAAGGAGGGCCCTGAAGCTTTCTTT
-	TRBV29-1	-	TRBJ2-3	CSVATTQSTDTQYF	TGCAGCGTTGCCACGACACAGTCCACAGATACGCAGTATTTT
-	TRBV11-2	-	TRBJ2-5	CASSPAGVGTQYF	TGTGCCAGCAGCCCTGCTGGCGTCGGGACCCAGTACTTC
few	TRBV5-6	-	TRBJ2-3	CASSQSGSTDTQYF	TGTGCCAGCAGTCAATCCGGTAGCACAGATACGCAGTATTTT
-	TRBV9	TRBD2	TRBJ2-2	CASSLGLAGGYTGELFF	TGTGCCAGCAGCCTGGGACTAGCGGGAGGGTACACCGGGGAGCTGTTTTTT
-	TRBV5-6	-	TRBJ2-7	CASSDRGSTAYEQYF	TGTGCCAGCAGCGACCGGGGCTCCACAGCCTACGAGCAGTACTTC
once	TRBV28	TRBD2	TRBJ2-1	CASSHPPGLAGEVEQFF	TGTGCCAGCAGTCACCCTCCGGGACTAGCGGGAGAAGTTGAGCAGTTCTTC
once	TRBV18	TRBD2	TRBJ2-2	CASPSPQREVGGELFF	TGTGCCAGCCCATCTCCGCAGCGGGAGGTCGGCGGGGAGCTGTTTTTT
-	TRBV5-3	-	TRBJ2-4	CARRYSGLAKNIQYF	TGTGCCAGAAGATATAGCGGCCTAGCCAAAAACATTCAGTACTTC